This entry lists 19 T cell receptor beta chains sequenced from one sample in a study of spatial heterogeneity in lung cancer. Time point in this sample: sample taken at primary tumor resection. TCRdb processed the 5' RACE reads anew with MiXCR; each CDR3 protein has one entry. The repertoire consists of 100,000 to 110,000 distinct CDR3 sequences, with around 4.8% occurring once and the leading ten covering around 20%. Study-level results: Mutation counts in tumors were tracked by counts of expanded intratumoral alpha and beta TCRs.

Their recognized antigens are unknown. The sample was lung tumor tissue, taken at surgery. Receptors were obtained from a male donor with early-stage non-small cell lung cancer.

This clonotype was recorded at least ten times. J is TRBJ1-5 and V is TRBV6-6; D is unresolved. The CDR3 is made up of 14 amino acids. V gave up 4 bases and J gave up 3 bases, with 10 bases separating them. Germline values: CDR1 MNHNY, CDR2 SVGAGI (reference sequence). The CDR3 DNA sequence: TGTGCCAGCAGTTCCACGTACTTCAATCAGCCCCAGCATTTT. It translates to CASSSTYFNQPQHF.

This clonotype was seen only a few times. V usage is TRBV4-2 and J usage is TRBJ2-7; possibly TRBD2 for D (6 bases). This CDR3 region has 15 residues. V was pared by 5 bases and J by 0 bases, with 14 bases between. The V gene's germline CDR1 is LGHNA and CDR2 YNFKEQ. The chain's CDR3 is CASSDRDGSSYEQYF. In DNA, the CDR3 is TGTGCCAGCAGCGACCGGGACGGGAGCTCCTACGAGCAGTACTTC.

This clonotype was picked up a small number of times. The V gene is TRBV20-1, the J gene TRBJ2-4; D might be TRBD1 (6 bases). The V gene lost 6 bases and the J gene lost 9 bases, with 12 bases spanning the gap. CDR3 length: 11 amino acids. Germline CDR1 is DFQATT and CDR2 is SNEGSKA (reference sequence). The CDR3 bases are TGCAGTGCAGGGGGACGTGGCATTCAGTACTTC. Amino acid sequence: CSAGGRGIQYF.

Of note for this clonotype: This clone may be a read error of a much larger clone one base away. V is TRBV9 and J is TRBJ2-2; D remains unclear. Looked up from germline, CDR1 is SGDLS and CDR2 is YYNGEE. CDR3 size: 15 residues. CDR3 in amino acids: CTSSVGSASTGELFF. The CDR3 DNA is TGTACCAGCAGCGTAGGCAGCGCGTCCACCGGGGAGCTGTTTTTT.

This clonotype was counted at least ten times. The chain employs TRBV20-1 and TRBJ2-1; TRBD2 matches at 10 bases. The CDR3 is 16 amino acids. J gave up 5 bases and V 5 bases, and 12 bases lay outside the gene matches. Germline V lookup: CDR1 DFQATT, CDR2 SNEGSKA (reference sequence). The CDR3 is CSAGVASGRSDNEQFF. In nucleotides, the CDR3 is TGCAGTGCTGGGGTGGCTAGCGGGAGATCTGACAATGAGCAGTTCTTC.

The chain recombines TRBV20-1 with TRBJ1-6, with 9 bases identical to TRBD1. This CDR3 has 14 residues. Trimming removed 3 bases from V and 8 bases from J; junction bases left unmatched: 5. The germline V gene encodes CDR1 DFQATT and CDR2 SNEGSKA (reference sequence). This CDR3 reads CSARTGGYYSPLHF. In DNA, the CDR3 is TGCAGTGCTAGGACAGGGGGGTATTATTCACCCCTCCACTTT.

At least ten counts were recorded for this clonotype. The chain carries TRBV2 and TRBJ2-2, with no clear D. Germline V lookup: CDR1 SNHLY, CDR2 FYNNEI. Trimming removed 6 bases at V and 6 bases at J, with 17 bases between. The CDR3 has 15 residues. Here the CDR3 DNA reads TGTGCCAGCAGCCGTTTCTCCGAGACGTCCGGGGAGCTGTTTTTT. It codes for CASSRFSETSGELFF.

Many counts were recorded for this clonotype. This sequence joins TRBV7-3 and TRBJ2-3; 9 nucleotides agree with TRBD2. Germline-derived CDR1 and CDR2 are SGHTA and FQGTGA. The CDR3 runs to 16 residues. Trimming removed 4 bases from V and 2 bases from J; junction bases left unmatched: 7. CDR3 sequence reads: CASSYIAGALTDTQYF. DNA of the CDR3: TGTGCCAGCAGCTATATAGCGGGAGCCCTCACAGATACGCAGTATTTT.

This clonotype was counted between two and nine times. V usage is TRBV7-9 and J usage is TRBJ1-3, with D perhaps TRBD1 (6 bases). This CDR3 is 14 amino acids long. The germline V gene encodes CDR1 SEHNR and CDR2 FQNEAQ (reference sequence). V lost 7 bases to trimming and J lost 0 bases, with 10 bases between them. CDR3 bases: TGTGCCAGCAAGAGGACAGCCTCTGGAAACACCATATATTTT. It is translated as CASKRTASGNTIYF.

This clonotype was seen at least ten times. This chain uses TRBV20-1 with TRBJ2-2; TRBD1 or TRBD2 may be the D gene (5 bases each). CDR1 is DFQATT and CDR2 is SNEGSKA in the germline V gene (reference sequence). CDR3 size: 13 residues. With 5 bases removed from V and 5 bases from J, the gap between germline ends came to 12 bases. The DNA for the CDR3 is TGCAGTGCTCGGGACGATAGGACCGGGGAGCTGTTTTTT. Its translation: CSARDDRTGELFF.

This clonotype was counted many times. This chain joins TRBV3-1 and TRBJ2-1, with a weak D call TRBD2 (5 bases). V lost 1 base, J lost 1 base, and 23 bases lay in between. Germline CDR1 reads LGHDT; CDR2 reads YNNKEL (reference sequence). The CDR3 loop spans 20 amino acids. The CDR3 protein is CASSQGSFRVGEGSYNEQFF. CDR3 DNA: TGTGCCAGCAGCCAAGGGTCTTTTCGGGTTGGCGAGGGTTCCTACAATGAGCAGTTCTTC.

There are many counts of this clonotype. The chain employs TRBV11-2 and TRBJ2-1; a weak D match, TRBD1 (6 bases). Deletions cut 7 bases from V and 6 bases from J, with 13 bases between. The CDR3 contains 13 residues. The germline CDR1 and CDR2 sequences are SGHAT and FQNNGV. CDR3 nucleotides: TGTGCCAGCACCCCTCCAGGGGTCAATGAGCAGTTCTTC. This gives the protein CASTPPGVNEQFF.

This clonotype was recorded many times. This chain connects TRBV5-1 to TRBJ1-1, with no clear D. V was trimmed by 4 bases and J by 3 bases, leaving 13 bases between them. Germline CDR1 SGHRS, CDR2 YFSETQ. The CDR3 runs to 14 residues. As DNA, the CDR3 is TGCGCCAGCAGCGGCGGTGGTGCGTACACTGAAGCTTTCTTT. It is translated as CASSGGGAYTEAFF.

Ten or more counts support this clonotype. This rearrangement joins TRBV5-1 to TRBJ1-2; a possible D gene is TRBD1 (5 bases). Trimming removed 2 bases at V and 4 bases at J, with 12 bases between. Germline V lookup: CDR1 SGHRS, CDR2 YFSETQ. This CDR3 is built from 14 residues. CDR3 DNA: TGCGCCAGCAGCTTACGGGGGGAAGGCTATGGCTACACCTTC. Its translation is CASSLRGEGYGYTF.

This clonotype was counted at least ten times. This chain links TRBV20-1 with TRBJ2-1, with 10 positions matching TRBD2. Trimming at V came to 0 bases and at J to 10 bases, leaving 9 bases not matched to a gene. From germline, CDR1 is DFQATT and CDR2 SNEGSKA (reference sequence). This CDR3 spans 15 amino acids. This chain's CDR3 is CSARDGTSVVREQFF. DNA for the CDR3: TGCAGTGCTAGAGACGGGACTAGCGTCGTCCGGGAGCAGTTCTTC.

This clonotype came up many times. The chain carries TRBV11-2 and TRBJ2-1; D not resolved. V lost 7 bases to trimming and J lost 7 bases, with 14 bases between them. This CDR3 is 13 amino acids long. Germline V CDR1 and CDR2: SGHAT, FQNNGV. The CDR3 sequence is CASTDWKINEQFF. CDR3 bases: TGTGCCAGCACCGACTGGAAGATTAATGAGCAGTTCTTC.

This clonotype was seen many times. The V call is TRBV29-1, the J call TRBJ2-5; 11 bases are a match to TRBD1. Germline V gene sequence: CDR1 SQVTM, CDR2 ANQGSEA. The V gene end was trimmed by 6 bases and the J gene end by 6 bases; junction bases not matched to a gene: 6. The CDR3 contains 13 residues. The CDR3 protein is CSVDRGPVKTQYF. The CDR3 DNA sequence: TGCAGCGTGGACAGGGGGCCGGTTAAGACCCAGTACTTC.

In its sample, this clonotype was seen many times. V usage is TRBV7-9 and J usage is TRBJ2-2; D is unclear. Germline assignment: CDR1 SEHNR and CDR2 FQNEAQ (reference sequence). Deletions cut 4 bases from V and 6 bases from J, with 9 bases between. The CDR3 runs to 13 residues. The CDR3 bases are TGTGCCAGCAGCTCCAAAGGCGCCGGGGAGCTGTTTTTT. The encoded protein is CASSSKGAGELFF.

This clonotype was seen repeatedly, ten times or more. V and J are TRBV4-1 and TRBJ2-7; 9 bases match TRBD2. The CDR3 sequence is 18 residues long. Losses at the gene ends were 3 bases for V and 0 bases for J; bases not matched to a gene: 12. CDR1 MGHRA and CDR2 YSYEKL come from the germline V gene. DNA of the CDR3: TGCGCCAGCAGCCACTCTCTAGCGGGGCGGCCGAGCTCCTACGAGCAGTACTTC. Amino acids: CASSHSLAGRPSSYEQYF.